This TCR beta chain emerged from a study of read filtering for tumor transcriptome and immune sequencing. As for the study in general: TCR-mapped reads were about 4 to 10.27 million with IR-seq versus 85 to 1273 with RNA-seq. Study-level results: Correlation between methods rose after single-read clonotypes were removed. Approximately 82% of IR-seq clonotypes had a single read, yet these held about 3.5% of reads.

Germline CDR1 is SGHDT and CDR2 is YYEEEE. This CDR3 is 14 amino acids long. Germline trimming cut 0 bases from V and 6 bases from J; bases unmatched to any gene: 5. From roughly 400 ng of RNA, a library with molecular barcoded alpha/delta and beta/gamma adaptors was made. TCRdb processed the reads anew with MiXCR; each CDR3 protein has one entry. The sample has tens of thousands of distinct CDR3 sequences, about an eighth seen once. Worth noting for this clonotype: The antigen remains unidentified.

This receptor was taken from a donor at least 40 years old with multiple myeloma. This chain links TRBV5-6 with TRBJ2-5; TRBD2 aligns across 7 bases. Sequencing was carried out using a population of CD138-negative cells sorted from bone marrow. CDR3 nucleotides: TGTGCCAGCAGCTTGGGGGGGGGTCTAAAGACCCAGTACTTC. Encoded protein: CASSLGGGLKTQYF.